This is a list of T cell receptor beta chains from one sample in a study of T cells after yellow fever vaccination. TCRdb re-called the 5' RACE reads through MiXCR, storing one row per CDR3 protein. The data show 300,000 to 450,000 distinct CDR3 sequences, 7% to 10% seen once. Here the sequenced sample was PBMCs, taken around 45 days after the first yellow fever vaccination. These receptors came from a young man who received the YFV17D yellow fever vaccine. The CDR3 runs from the conserved cysteine through the conserved F or W. Fields, in order: clone size, V gene, D gene, J gene, CDR3 DNA, CDR3 protein. D genes are given only for firm matches. For some rows the clone size is stated as once, few or many, or as a class when expanded; others skip it.

>-|TRBV6-5|TRBD2|TRBJ2-7
TGTGCCAGCAGTTCACCAGCGGGGGGCTCCTACGAGCAGTACTTC
CASSSPAGGSYEQYF
>-|TRBV5-5|TRBD1|TRBJ1-4
TGTGCCAGCAGCCTAAGGACAGGGGCAACTAATGAAAAACTGTTTTTT
CASSLRTGATNEKLFF
>-|TRBV9|TRBD1|TRBJ2-7
TGTGCCAGCAGCCCAATGGACAGGGCCTACGAGCAGTACTTC
CASSPMDRAYEQYF
>-|TRBV5-1|-|TRBJ2-1
TGCGCCAGCAGCCCAAACCAATATAATGAGCAGTTCTTC
CASSPNQYNEQFF
>few|TRBV12-3/TRBV12-4|-|TRBJ1-2
TGTGCCAGCAGCCCGGGTGGACGTGTTGGCTACACCTTC
CASSPGGRVGYTF
>-|TRBV20-1|TRBD1|TRBJ1-5
TGCAGTGCTGTGGACAGGAATCAGCCCCAGCATTTT
CSAVDRNQPQHF
>few|TRBV7-2|TRBD2|TRBJ2-7
TGTGCCAGCAGCTTGGGACTAGCGGGGGGGGCCCAGCAGTACTTC
CASSLGLAGGAQQYF
>-|TRBV5-1|-|TRBJ1-2
TGCGCCAGCAGCTATTCAGTAAATTTTAACTATGGCTACACCTTC
CASSYSVNFNYGYTF
>few|TRBV19|TRBD1|TRBJ2-3
TGTGCCAGTAGAGACAGGGGCCGCACAGATACGCAGTATTTT
CASRDRGRTDTQYF
>-|TRBV5-1|TRBD1|TRBJ1-2
TGCGCCAGCAGCACTCAGGGGGCGCAAAGCTATGGCTACACCTTC
CASSTQGAQSYGYTF
>few|TRBV7-8|-|TRBJ2-5
TGTGCCAGCAGCTTACAGGGGCTACCCCGCGAGACCCAGTACTTC
CASSLQGLPRETQYF
>-|TRBV10-2|-|TRBJ1-1
TGCGCCAGCAGTGTCGACAGCCCGAACACTGAAGCTTTCTTT
CASSVDSPNTEAFF
>-|TRBV20-1|-|TRBJ1-3
TGCAGTGTTTTATCCCAAGCTGGAAACACCATATATTTT
CSVLSQAGNTIYF
>-|TRBV7-2|-|TRBJ1-2
TGTGCCAGCAGCTATCCCCCGGTAGGGGGGTATGGCTACACCTTC
CASSYPPVGGYGYTF
>-|TRBV7-9|-|TRBJ1-4
TGTGCCAGCAGCTCCCCCGCCCGGGAAGAAAAACTGTTTTTT
CASSSPAREEKLFF
>-|TRBV5-1|-|TRBJ2-2
TGCGCCAGCAGCGAGAGGAGGGGAAACACCGGGGAGCTGTTTTTT
CASSERRGNTGELFF
>few|TRBV27|-|TRBJ2-5
TGTGCCAGCAGTTTATCGTGGGGGCTAGAGACCCAGTACTTC
CASSLSWGLETQYF
>few|TRBV11-2|TRBD2|TRBJ2-1
TGTGCCAGCTCTGGGACTAGCGACTGGAATGAGCAGTTCTTC
CASSGTSDWNEQFF
>few|TRBV7-2|TRBD2|TRBJ2-3
TGTGCCAGCAGCTGGGAGGGCGGGGGTCCAGATACGCAGTATTTT
CASSWEGGGPDTQYF
>few|TRBV5-4|-|TRBJ1-1
TGTGCCAGCAGACGGATGAACACTGAAGCTTTCTTT
CASRRMNTEAFF
>few|TRBV20-1|-|TRBJ2-3
TGCAGTGCTGGGGGGAGGAGGGGGCTTTACGATACGCAGTATTTT
CSAGGRRGLYDTQYF
>-|TRBV3-1|-|TRBJ2-2
TGTGCCAGCAATCCGACCGATTGGGGGCCGGACACCGGGGAGCTGTTTTTT
CASNPTDWGPDTGELFF
>many|TRBV6-1|TRBD1|TRBJ1-4
TGTGCCAGCAGGGCGGGACAGACCTCCACTAATGAAAAACTGTTTTTT
CASRAGQTSTNEKLFF
>few|TRBV6-2/TRBV6-3|TRBD1|TRBJ2-5
TGTGCCAGCAGTAGGACAGGCAGGGAGACCCAGTACTTC
CASSRTGRETQYF
>-|TRBV5-5|-|TRBJ2-5
TGTGCCAGCAGTCCTTCTGGCGGGGCAACTCTAAAACCAGAGACCCAGTACTTC
CASSPSGGATLKPETQYF
>-|TRBV7-2|-|TRBJ2-3
TGTGCCAGCAATGTGGGGTTTTGGACAGATACGCAGTATTTT
CASNVGFWTDTQYF
>-|TRBV4-1|-|TRBJ1-1
TGCGCCAGCAGCCATCTATCGTACACTGAAGCTTTCTTT
CASSHLSYTEAFF
>-|TRBV20-1|-|TRBJ2-7
TGCAGTGCTAGAGAGCCTTATCAGGGAAACGAGCAGTACTTC
CSAREPYQGNEQYF
>-|TRBV30|TRBD1|TRBJ1-2
TGTGCCTCCGGGACAGGGGCTCCTAACTATGGCTACACCTTC
CASGTGAPNYGYTF
>few|TRBV25-1|-|TRBJ1-3
TGTGCCAGCGCGGGGTGGGGAAACACCATATATTTT
CASAGWGNTIYF
>-|TRBV28|-|TRBJ1-4
TGTGCCAGCAGTCAGCTCACCGGGGCAGGAGGGCTTAAACTGTTTTTT
CASSQLTGAGGLKLFF
>few|TRBV7-8|-|TRBJ2-3
TGTGCCAGCAGCTTAGGAGCCTTGGGTTCGCAGTATTTT
CASSLGALGSQYF
>-|TRBV5-6|-|TRBJ1-5
TGTGCCAGCAGCTTGGAAGGGGAGCGGCAGCCCCAGCATTTT
CASSLEGERQPQHF
>few|TRBV20-1|-|TRBJ2-5
TGCAGTGCTAGAGTCAGGCGCGGAGAAGAGACCCAGTACTTC
CSARVRRGEETQYF
>-|TRBV4-2|TRBD1|TRBJ2-7
TGTGCCAGCAGCCAAGATACCCGGACAGGGGCCTACGAGCAGTACTTC
CASSQDTRTGAYEQYF
>-|TRBV6-1|-|TRBJ2-3
TGTGCCAGCAGTGATCGACAGGCCACAGATACGCAGTATTTT
CASSDRQATDTQYF
>-|TRBV5-4|-|TRBJ2-3
TGTGCCAGCAGATGGAGTGGCGGGGCCGATACGCAGTATTTT
CASRWSGGADTQYF
>-|TRBV6-2/TRBV6-3|-|TRBJ2-5
TGTGCCAGCAGTCGATTCGGAAATCAAGAGACCCAGTACTTC
CASSRFGNQETQYF
>-|TRBV24-1|TRBD2|TRBJ2-3
TGTGCCACCAGTCCAGCGGGGGGGAAAGATACGCAGTATTTT
CATSPAGGKDTQYF
>-|TRBV6-2/TRBV6-3|-|TRBJ2-5
TGTGCCAGCAGTACACCCGGGACGAGCCAAGAGACCCAGTACTTC
CASSTPGTSQETQYF
>-|TRBV11-2|TRBD2|TRBJ2-4
TGTTCCAGCAGCTTAGGACCTCCAAGCGGGGGGGCCGAGGGCATTCAGTACTTC
CSSSLGPPSGGAEGIQYF
>few|TRBV12-3/TRBV12-4|-|TRBJ2-1
TGTGCCAGCAGTTCCAGGGACGGCCGGGAGCAGTTCTTC
CASSSRDGREQFF
>few|TRBV28|-|TRBJ2-3
TGTGCCAGCAGGCCTGCGGGGATTACAGATACGCAGTATTTT
CASRPAGITDTQYF
>-|TRBV5-4|-|TRBJ2-7
TGTGCCAGCAGCTTGAGGCTCGACAGTAGGGGCGAGCAGTACTTC
CASSLRLDSRGEQYF
>-|TRBV20-1|TRBD2|TRBJ2-3
TGCAGTGCTTATGATTTAGCGGGGGGCACAGATACGCAGTATTTT
CSAYDLAGGTDTQYF
>few|TRBV5-1|TRBD1|TRBJ2-7
TGCGCCAGCAGCTCGACCAGGGGGAACGAGCAGTACTTC
CASSSTRGNEQYF
>-|TRBV7-2|TRBD1|TRBJ1-3
TGTGCCAGCAGCTCCCAGGGGGTCTCTGGAAACACCATATATTTT
CASSSQGVSGNTIYF
>many|TRBV28|-|TRBJ1-6
TGTGCCAGCAGTTCCCCCGGCGAGGATGTAGGGAATTCACCCCTCCACTTT
CASSSPGEDVGNSPLHF
>-|TRBV7-2|-|TRBJ2-1
TGTGCCAGCAGCTTGGGATCCCAGAATGAGCAGTTCTTC
CASSLGSQNEQFF
>few|TRBV6-2/TRBV6-3|-|TRBJ2-1
TGTGCCAGCACCGCAGCAGGGTCGGATGAGCAGTTCTTC
CASTAAGSDEQFF
>few|TRBV4-1|-|TRBJ2-5
TGCGCCAGCAGCCAAGATCGGCTAGCGATTATCCAAGAGACCCAGTACTTC
CASSQDRLAIIQETQYF
>-|TRBV10-3|-|TRBJ1-6
TGTGCCATCAGTGAAAGCGGTCCTAATTCACCCCTCCACTTT
CAISESGPNSPLHF
>-|TRBV7-2|TRBD2|TRBJ2-3
TGTGCCAGCAGCCCCGGGACTAGCGGGCCAGATACGCAGTATTTT
CASSPGTSGPDTQYF
>few|TRBV5-1|-|TRBJ2-7
TGCGCCAGCAGCTTGGCTGGAGGGGGTTCAGGCTACGAGCAGTACTTC
CASSLAGGGSGYEQYF
>few|TRBV27|TRBD1|TRBJ2-1
TGTGCCAGCAGTTGGGACAGGGGGTCGTATGAGCAGTTCTTC
CASSWDRGSYEQFF